This TCR beta chain was captured in a study of cytotoxic CD8 clonotypes in ibrutinib-treated CLL. In regard to this clone: Its target is not known.

Regarding the study as a whole: Clonality showed a rise at ibrutinib response that reversed toward baseline at progression.

V shed 5 bases and J shed 1 base, with 12 bases lying between them. This CDR3 spans 15 amino acids. Germline V gives CDR1 PRHDT, CDR2 FYEKMQ (reference sequence). The table came from immunoSEQ multiplex PCR; TCRdb's copy has only in-frame clones and leaves some out. The sample carries 190,000 or so clones, approximately 72% recorded once. With cryopreserved PBMCs as the source, 2 to 2.5 micrograms of genomic DNA went to TCR beta libraries. This chain uses TRBV13 with TRBJ2-1; D is tentatively TRBD1 or TRBD2 (6 bases each). The sample consisted of PBMCs, taken after 24 months of ibrutinib treatment. This receptor was taken from a human donor with chronic lymphocytic leukemia. The CDR3 DNA is TGTGCCAGCAGCCCCACGGGGGCGTCCTACAATGAGCAGTTCTTC. It translates to CASSPTGASYNEQFF.